Below, 2 T cell receptor beta chains from the same sample are listed, as sequenced in a study of OX40 agonist ivuxolimab in advanced cancers. The repertoire was sequenced with immunoSEQ multiplex PCR; TCRdb's copy has only in-frame clones and lacks some. The table shows about 79,000 clones, with about 91% occurring only once. Specimen: CD4+ or CD8+ T cells sorted from blood, collected in a trial of the OX40 agonist ivuxolimab. The receptor source for this set is an adult with an advanced solid tumor such as melanoma, head and neck, liver or kidney cancer.

This clone occurred once. The genes are TRBV9 and TRBJ2-5, with D tentatively TRBD2 (6 bases). This CDR3 has 16 amino acids. The V and J ends lost 4 bases and 2 bases respectively, with 18 bases between them. Germline assignment: CDR1 SGDLS and CDR2 YYNGEE. CDR3 residues: CASSISGSGVQETQYF. DNA for the CDR3: TGTGCCAGCAGCATCAGTGGTAGCGGAGTACAAGAGACCCAGTACTTC.

The chain uses TRBV28 and TRBJ2-1; 12 nucleotides align to TRBD2. The V gene end was trimmed by 6 bases and the J gene end by 4 bases; junction bases not matched to a gene: 4. The CDR3 runs 15 residues. Germline V lookup: CDR1 MDHEN, CDR2 SYDVKM. CDR3 amino acids: CASRYLAGGYNEQFF. CDR3 nucleotides: TGTGCCAGCAGATATCTAGCGGGAGGGTACAATGAGCAGTTCTTC.